The 27 T cell receptor beta chains reported below all come from one sample, sequenced in a study of human T cells and chemical hapten exposure. Time point defined: patch test 2, 6 weeks after DPC sensitization. Specified treatment: therapeutic diphenylcyclopropenone sensitization with weekly scalp DPC. TCRdb re-analysed the RACE reads in MiXCR, keeping a single row per CDR3 protein. The data contain a few hundred thousand distinct CDR3 sequences, about 6.3% of them singletons. This sample comprised whole blood, obtained in connection with sensitization to the hapten diphenylcyclopropenone (DPC). The receptors here all came from a woman under 30 with alopecia areata. Some clones in this sample may be carry-over from other donors' samples.

This clonotype has a count of ten or more. The gene calls are TRBV7-2 and TRBJ2-7, with TRBD2 as a possible D gene (6 bases). V lost 6 bases and J 4 bases, leaving 16 bases between the germline ends. The germline CDR1 and CDR2 sequences are SGHTA and FQGNSA. This CDR3 has 14 residues. The CDR3 is CASRRAGGRYEQYF. The CDR3, as DNA: TGTGCCAGCAGGCGAGCGGGCGGCCGGTACGAGCAGTACTTC.

V and J are TRBV6-1 and TRBJ1-5, with D hard to call. V was clipped by 6 bases and J by 7 bases, with 7 bases between them. The CDR3 totals 11 residues. The germline gives CDR1 MNHNS, CDR2 SASEGT. CDR3 sequence (DNA): TGTGCCAGCAGCTTCCAACAGCCCCAGCATTTT. Protein product: CASSFQQPQHF.

This clonotype came up many times. V usage is TRBV5-1 and J usage is TRBJ1-3, with TRBD1 as a possible D gene (5 bases). CDR1 and CDR2 (germline): SGHRS, YFSETQ. This CDR3 is built from 14 residues. V lost 2 bases and J 2 bases, leaving 8 bases between the germline ends. CDR3: CASSFGGTGNTIYF. The CDR3 DNA follows: TGCGCCAGCAGCTTTGGGGGAACTGGAAACACCATATATTTT.

This clonotype was picked up many times. The CDR3 DNA sequence: TGTGCCACCAGTGATCGGACAGCCAATCAGCCCCAGCATTTT. The encoded protein is CATSDRTANQPQHF. The rearrangement uses TRBV24-1 and TRBJ1-5; D might be TRBD1 (6 bases). Per germline, CDR1 KGHDR and CDR2 SFDVKD. The CDR3 is 14 residues long. Trimming shortened V by 3 bases and J by 3 bases, and 8 bases separated the two germline ends.

In this sample, this clonotype turned up many times. V usage is TRBV6-6 and J usage is TRBJ1-5; no clear D. The V end lost 7 bases, the J end lost 3 bases, and 7 bases lay between the germline ends. Germline loops: CDR1 MNHNY, CDR2 SVGAGI (reference sequence). This CDR3 has 12 amino acids. CDR3 protein: CASTQNNQPQHF. CDR3 DNA sequence: TGTGCCAGCACGCAGAACAATCAGCCCCAGCATTTT.

This clonotype has just a few counts. The CDR3 reads CSASGRYTEAFF. The CDR3 coding sequence is TGCAGTGCTAGCGGGCGATACACTGAAGCTTTCTTT. V usage is TRBV20-1 and J usage is TRBJ1-1; D gene unclear. V lost 3 bases, J lost 3 bases, and 8 bases lay in between. This CDR3 has 12 amino acids. The germline gives CDR1 DFQATT, CDR2 SNEGSKA (reference sequence).

This clonotype was found many times. This chain uses TRBV11-2 with TRBJ1-6; no definite D call. V was pared by 3 bases and J by 7 bases, with 10 bases between. This CDR3 spans 14 amino acids. Germline loops: CDR1 SGHAT, CDR2 FQNNGV. The CDR3 region has the DNA TGTGCCAGCAGCTTGCGACATACCAATTCACCCCTCCACTTT. Encoded protein: CASSLRHTNSPLHF.

This CDR3 reads CASSYSAAGPTLNIQYF. The CDR3 nucleotides are TGTGCCAGCAGTTACTCGGCGGCGGGGCCTACACTAAACATTCAGTACTTC. The rearrangement joins TRBV6-5 to TRBJ2-4; a weak D match, TRBD2 (6 bases). The V gene lost 0 bases and the J gene lost 6 bases, with 18 bases spanning the gap. The CDR3 consists of 17 residues. CDR1 MNHEY and CDR2 SVGAGI come from the germline V gene.

The genes are TRBV12-3 or TRBV12-4 and TRBJ2-1; 8 bases map to TRBD2. The CDR3 length is 11 residues. After removal of 6 bases from V and 10 bases from J, the junction contained 2 bases not matched to a gene. For the CDR3, the DNA is TGTGCCAGCAGGAGACTAGCGGAGCAGTTCTTC. Its translation is CASRRLAEQFF.

Ten or more counts support this clonotype. The V call is TRBV4-1, the J call TRBJ1-1; D is ambiguous. This CDR3 contains 17 residues. From germline, CDR1 is MGHRA and CDR2 YSYEKL. Trimming removed 1 base at V and 0 bases at J, with 15 bases between. CDR3 amino acids: CASSQVRPWTLNTEAFF. In DNA, the CDR3 is TGCGCCAGCAGCCAAGTCCGGCCATGGACCTTGAACACTGAAGCTTTCTTT.

This clonotype has only a few counts. The J gene is TRBJ1-1, the V gene TRBV20-1; D is possibly TRBD1 (5 bases). CDR1 is DFQATT and CDR2 is SNEGSKA in the germline V gene (reference sequence). The CDR3 extends over 12 amino acids. V was trimmed by 0 bases and J by 12 bases, leaving 14 bases between them. In nucleotides, the CDR3 is TGCAGTGCTAGAGATCATGGGGGAATGCCTTTCTTT. Translation: CSARDHGGMPFF.

The chain uses TRBV6-2 or TRBV6-3 and TRBJ1-2; TRBD1 aligns across 12 bases. The germline V gene has CDR1 MNHEY and CDR2 SVGEGT. CDR3 length: 16 amino acids. After removal of 0 bases from V and 8 bases from J, the junction contained 7 bases not matched to a gene. Here the CDR3 reads CASSYSRDRGPGGYTF. CDR3 DNA: TGTGCCAGCAGTTACTCCCGGGACAGGGGGCCAGGCGGCTACACCTTC.

The chain has TRBV10-3 and TRBJ2-7; D could derive from TRBD1 or TRBD2 (5 bases each). V lost 5 bases and J lost 2, with 13 bases in between. The CDR3 consists of 14 residues. Germline CDR1 reads ENHRY; CDR2 reads SYGVKD. The CDR3 DNA sequence: TGTGCCATCAGTCCGGGACGGGACGCCTACGAGCAGTACTTC. As protein: CAISPGRDAYEQYF.

This clonotype was found a few times. The V call is TRBV9, the J call TRBJ2-7, with TRBD2 as a possible D gene (6 bases). Germline values: CDR1 SGDLS, CDR2 YYNGEE. The V end was cut by 0 bases, the J end by 2 bases, with 12 bases between. CDR3 length: 15 amino acids. CDR3: CASSVGNGGPYEQYF. For the CDR3, the DNA is TGTGCCAGCAGCGTAGGAAACGGGGGTCCCTACGAGCAGTACTTC.

This clonotype was seen at least ten times. V gene TRBV5-1 combines with J gene TRBJ1-1; D may be TRBD1 (5 bases). Germline V gives CDR1 SGHRS, CDR2 YFSETQ. Deletions cut 4 bases from V and 0 bases from J, with 13 bases between. The CDR3 sequence is 15 residues long. CDR3 nucleotides: TGCGCCAGCAGCAAAGGGACGTTTTTGAACACTGAAGCTTTCTTT. Amino acids: CASSKGTFLNTEAFF.

The chain links TRBV28 to TRBJ1-2; D possibly corresponds to TRBD1 (5 bases). The CDR3 contains 17 residues. Trimming removed 5 bases from V and 2 bases from J, with 21 bases in between. Germline CDR1 MDHEN, CDR2 SYDVKM. The chain's CDR3 is CASSPRGKGKRNYGYTF. The CDR3 DNA is TGTGCCAGCAGTCCCCGCGGGAAGGGGAAAAGAAACTATGGCTACACCTTC.

This clonotype was seen a handful of times. The gene calls are TRBV3-1 and TRBJ2-7, with 7 bases fitting TRBD1. Trimming at V came to 4 bases and at J to 5 bases, leaving 8 bases not matched to a gene. This CDR3 comprises 14 residues. Germline V lookup: CDR1 LGHDT, CDR2 YNNKEL (reference sequence). For the CDR3, the DNA is TGTGCCAGCAGCCGTCTGCGAGGGGGCGACGAGCAGTACTTC. As protein: CASSRLRGGDEQYF.

The sample holds a few counts of this clonotype. The chain joins TRBV6-6 to TRBJ1-5; no clear D gene. CDR3 length equals 13 residues. The V end was cut by 6 bases, the J end by 4 bases, with 10 bases between. Germline V gives CDR1 MNHNY, CDR2 SVGAGI (reference sequence). The CDR3 loop is CASSKDGNQPQHF. In DNA form, the CDR3 reads TGTGCCAGCAGCAAGGACGGGAATCAGCCCCAGCATTTT.

This clonotype showed up many times. V usage is TRBV6-2 or TRBV6-3 and J usage is TRBJ2-7; 7 nucleotides match TRBD1. This CDR3 has 14 amino acids. The germline gives CDR1 MNHEY, CDR2 SVGEGT. Trimming cost V 8 bases and J 1 base; bases outside gene matches: 8. CDR3 sequence (DNA): TGTGCCAGCCGAAGACAGGGTATATCCTACGAGCAGTACTTC. It specifies CASRRQGISYEQYF.

This clonotype was counted many times. The V call is TRBV27, the J call TRBJ1-1, with D possibly matching TRBD1 (6 bases). V shed 3 bases and J shed 4 bases, with 12 bases lying between them. Germline V lookup: CDR1 MNHEY, CDR2 SMNVEV (reference sequence). CDR3 length equals 14 residues. CDR3 amino acids: CASSFRGRATEAFF. Here the CDR3 DNA reads TGTGCCAGCAGTTTCCGGGGGCGGGCCACTGAAGCTTTCTTT.

This clonotype was picked up many times. The J gene is TRBJ1-4, the V gene TRBV5-1; a possible D gene is TRBD1 (5 bases). V gave up 6 bases and J gave up 6 bases, with 15 bases separating them. The CDR3 runs to 14 residues. The germline V gene encodes CDR1 SGHRS and CDR2 YFSETQ. The CDR3 here is CASTVASRDEKLFF. CDR3 DNA: TGCGCCAGCACCGTGGCATCCAGGGATGAAAAACTGTTTTTT. The full variable domain, with the rest looked up from reference TRBV5-1 and TRBJ1-4, is KAGVTQTPRYLIKTRGQQVTLSCSPISGHRSVSWYQQTPGQGLQFLFEYFSETQRNKGNFPGRFSGRQFSNSRSEMNVSTLELGDSALYLCASTVASRDEKLFFGSGTQLSVL.

CDR3 loop: CASSPRFPGDDYGYTF. The DNA of the CDR3 is TGTGCCAGCAGCCCCCGTTTTCCCGGGGATGACTATGGCTACACCTTC. The chain joins TRBV3-1 to TRBJ1-2; no definite D call. The CDR3 has 16 residues. CDR1 is LGHDT and CDR2 is YNNKEL in the germline V gene (reference sequence). V was pared by 4 bases and J by 3 bases, with 18 bases between.

This clonotype was seen ten or more times. The CDR3 DNA reads as TGTGCCAGCAGTCCCATTAACACATGGGGCTACACCTTC. It yields the protein CASSPINTWGYTF. J is TRBJ1-2 and V is TRBV28; D unresolved. V was shortened by 5 bases and J by 8 bases, with 15 bases between the two germline ends. This CDR3 has 13 residues. Germline CDR1 and CDR2: MDHEN and SYDVKM.

Ten or more counts support this clonotype. The chain employs TRBV2 and TRBJ1-5, with TRBD1 as a possible D gene (6 bases). V was pared by 5 bases and J by 2 bases, with 13 bases between. CDR1 is SNHLY and CDR2 is FYNNEI in the germline V gene. CDR3 length equals 15 residues. CDR3 amino acids: CASSLQGAGNQPQHF. The CDR3 DNA follows: TGTGCCAGCAGTCTACAGGGTGCGGGCAATCAGCCCCAGCATTTT.

This clonotype was detected many times. This chain links TRBV10-3 with TRBJ2-7; the D is unclear. Trimming stripped 0 bases from V and 5 bases from J, with 5 bases between. CDR3 length equals 12 residues. CDR1 and CDR2 from the germline V gene are ENHRY and SYGVKD. The CDR3 sequence: CAISESVDEQYF. The CDR3 DNA follows: TGTGCCATCAGTGAGTCCGTTGACGAGCAGTACTTC.

Many counts were recorded for this clonotype. V gene TRBV6-5 combines with J gene TRBJ1-3, with 8 bases matching TRBD1. Germline V gene sequence: CDR1 MNHEY, CDR2 SVGAGI. The CDR3 is 16 residues long. J gave up 1 base and V 5 bases, and 7 bases lay outside the gene matches. The chain's CDR3 is CASSPTGGPSGNTIYF. DNA for the CDR3: TGTGCCAGCAGTCCTACAGGGGGACCGTCTGGAAACACCATATATTTT.

In its sample, this clonotype was seen many times. The V and J genes are TRBV10-3 and TRBJ1-1; maybe TRBD1 (6 bases). Between the trimmed V and J ends, which lost 0 bases and 1 base, there was a span of 9 bases. Germline V gene lookup returns CDR1 ENHRY and CDR2 SYGVKD. CDR3 length: 15 residues. The CDR3 region has the DNA TGTGCCATCAGTGAGTCCAGGGGTACGAACACTGAAGCTTTCTTT. Its translation is CAISESRGTNTEAFF.